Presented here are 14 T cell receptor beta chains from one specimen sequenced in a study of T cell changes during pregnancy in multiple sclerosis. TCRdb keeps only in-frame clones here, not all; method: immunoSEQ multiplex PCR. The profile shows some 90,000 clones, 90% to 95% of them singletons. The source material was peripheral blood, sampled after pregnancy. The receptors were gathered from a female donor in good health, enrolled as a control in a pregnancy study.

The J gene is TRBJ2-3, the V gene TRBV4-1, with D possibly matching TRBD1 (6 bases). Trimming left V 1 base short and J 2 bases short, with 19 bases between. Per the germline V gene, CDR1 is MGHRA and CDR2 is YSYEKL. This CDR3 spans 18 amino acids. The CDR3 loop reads CASSQAPQGTPNTDTQYF. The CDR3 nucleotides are TGCGCCAGCAGCCAAGCCCCGCAGGGGACCCCAAACACAGATACGCAGTATTTT.

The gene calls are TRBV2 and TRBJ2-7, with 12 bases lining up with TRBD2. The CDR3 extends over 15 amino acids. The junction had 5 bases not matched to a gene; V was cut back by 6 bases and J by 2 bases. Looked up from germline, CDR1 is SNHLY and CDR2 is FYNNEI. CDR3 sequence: CASRPTSGGTYEQYF. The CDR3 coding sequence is TGTGCCAGCAGGCCAACTAGCGGGGGGACCTACGAGCAGTACTTC. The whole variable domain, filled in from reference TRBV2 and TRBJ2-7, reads EPEVTQTPSHQVTQMGQEVILRCVPISNHLYFYWYRQILGQKVEFLVSFYNNEISEKSEIFDDQFSVERPDGSNFTLKIRSTKLEDSAMYFCASRPTSGGTYEQYFGPGTRLTVT.

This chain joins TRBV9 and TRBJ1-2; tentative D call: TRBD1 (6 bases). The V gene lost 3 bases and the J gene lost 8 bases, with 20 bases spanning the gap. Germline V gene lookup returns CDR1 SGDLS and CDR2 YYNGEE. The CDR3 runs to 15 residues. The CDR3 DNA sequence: TGTGCCAGCAGCGCCATGACAGGCGCCTTTGAGGGCTACACCTTC. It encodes CASSAMTGAFEGYTF.

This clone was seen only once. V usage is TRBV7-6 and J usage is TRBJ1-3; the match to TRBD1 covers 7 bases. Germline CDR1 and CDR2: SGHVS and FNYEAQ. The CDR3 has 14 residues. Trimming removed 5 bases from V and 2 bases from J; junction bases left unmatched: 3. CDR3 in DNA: TGTGCCAGCAGCGATACAGGGGCTGGAAACACCATATATTTT. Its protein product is CASSDTGAGNTIYF.

CDR3 DNA: TGTGCCAGCAGCTTAGTCGACAGGTCGGGTAATTCACCCCTCCACTTT. Its protein product is CASSLVDRSGNSPLHF. This sequence joins TRBV7-2 and TRBJ1-6; a possible D gene is TRBD1 (6 bases). CDR3 length equals 16 residues. V lost 1 base to trimming and J lost 6 bases, with 13 bases between them. CDR1 is SGHTA, CDR2 FQGNSA, per germline. The complete variable domain, with remaining parts taken from reference TRBV7-2 and TRBJ1-6, reads GAGVSQSPSNKVTEKGKDVELRCDPISGHTALYWYRQSLGQGLEFLIYFQGNSAPDKSGLPSDRFSAERTGGSVSTLTIQRTQQEDSAVYLCASSLVDRSGNSPLHFGNGTRLTVT.

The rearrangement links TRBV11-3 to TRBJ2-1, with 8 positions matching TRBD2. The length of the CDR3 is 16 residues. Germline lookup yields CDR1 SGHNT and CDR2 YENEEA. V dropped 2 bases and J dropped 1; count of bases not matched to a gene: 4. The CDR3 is CASSLLRGASYNEQFF. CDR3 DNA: TGTGCCAGCAGCTTACTGCGGGGGGCGTCCTACAATGAGCAGTTCTTC. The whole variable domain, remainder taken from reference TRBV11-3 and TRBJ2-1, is EAGVVQSPRYKIIEKKQPVAFWCNPISGHNTLYWYLQNLGQGPELLIRYENEEAVDDSQLPKDRFSAERLKGVDSTLKIQPAELGDSAVYLCASSLLRGASYNEQFFGPGTRLTVL.

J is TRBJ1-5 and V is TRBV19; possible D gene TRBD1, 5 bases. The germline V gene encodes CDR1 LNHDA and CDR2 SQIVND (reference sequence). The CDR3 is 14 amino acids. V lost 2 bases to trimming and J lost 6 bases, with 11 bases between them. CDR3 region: CASSIYQGSQPQHF. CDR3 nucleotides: TGTGCCAGTAGTATATACCAGGGTAGTCAGCCCCAGCATTTT.

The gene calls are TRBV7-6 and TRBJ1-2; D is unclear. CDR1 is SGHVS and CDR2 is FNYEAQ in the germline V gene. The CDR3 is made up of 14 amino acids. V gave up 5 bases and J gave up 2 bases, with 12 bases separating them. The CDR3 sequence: CASSKDTDNYGYTF. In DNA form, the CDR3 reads TGTGCCAGCAGCAAAGACACTGACAACTATGGCTACACCTTC.

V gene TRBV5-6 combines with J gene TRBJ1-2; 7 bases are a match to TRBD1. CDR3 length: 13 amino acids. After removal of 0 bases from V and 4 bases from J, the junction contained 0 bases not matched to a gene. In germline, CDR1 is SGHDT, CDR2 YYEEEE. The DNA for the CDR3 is TGTGCCAGCAGCTTGGAGGGGGCCTATGGCTACACCTTC. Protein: CASSLEGAYGYTF. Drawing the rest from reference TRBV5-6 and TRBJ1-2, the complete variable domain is DAGVTQSPTHLIKTRGQQVTLRCSPKSGHDTVSWYQQALGQGPQFIFQYYEEEERQRGNFPDRFSGHQFPNYSSELNVNALLLGDSALYLCASSLEGAYGYTFGSGTRLTVV.

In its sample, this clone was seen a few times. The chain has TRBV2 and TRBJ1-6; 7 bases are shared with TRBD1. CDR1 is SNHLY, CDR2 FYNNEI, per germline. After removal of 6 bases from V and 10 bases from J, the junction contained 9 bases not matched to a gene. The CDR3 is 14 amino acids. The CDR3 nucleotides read TGTGCCAGCAGCGGGGGACAGCGACTCTCACCCCTCCACTTT. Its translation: CASSGGQRLSPLHF.

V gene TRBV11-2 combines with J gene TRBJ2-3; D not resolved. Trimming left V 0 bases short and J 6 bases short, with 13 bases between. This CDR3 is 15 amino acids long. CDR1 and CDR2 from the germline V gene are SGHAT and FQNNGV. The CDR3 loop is CASSLDPPARDTQYF. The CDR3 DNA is TGTGCCAGCAGCTTAGATCCCCCAGCTAGGGATACGCAGTATTTT.

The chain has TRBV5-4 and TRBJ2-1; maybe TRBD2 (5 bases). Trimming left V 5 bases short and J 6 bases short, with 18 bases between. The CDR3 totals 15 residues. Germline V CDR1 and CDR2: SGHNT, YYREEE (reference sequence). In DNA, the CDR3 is TGTGCCAGCAGTTCTTCTAGGCGGGTCGGCAATGAGCAGTTCTTC. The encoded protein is CASSSSRRVGNEQFF.

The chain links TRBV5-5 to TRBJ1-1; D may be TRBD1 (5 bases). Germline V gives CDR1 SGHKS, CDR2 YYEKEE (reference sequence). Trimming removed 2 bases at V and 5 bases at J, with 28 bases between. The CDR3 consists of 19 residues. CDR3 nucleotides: TGTGCCAGCAGCTTCATGTTTGGCATTCCAGGGTCATTGAGGACTGAAGCTTTCTTT. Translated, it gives CASSFMFGIPGSLRTEAFF.

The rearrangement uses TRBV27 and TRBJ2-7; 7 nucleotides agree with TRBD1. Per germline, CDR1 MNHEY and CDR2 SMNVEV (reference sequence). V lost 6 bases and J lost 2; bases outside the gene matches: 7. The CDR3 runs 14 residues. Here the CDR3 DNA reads TGTGCCAGCAGCCGACAGGGTACGACCTACGAGCAGTACTTC. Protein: CASSRQGTTYEQYF.